This is a list of T cell receptor beta chains from one sample in a study of PD-1 blockade in classical Hodgkin lymphoma. Clones were read by immunoSEQ multiplex PCR, and TCRdb kept only the in-frame ones, dropping some. The sample shows some 45,000 clones, more than 70% of them seen only once. The source was peripheral blood mononuclear cells (PBMCs), collected at baseline. These receptors were obtained from a human donor with classical Hodgkin lymphoma. Both conserved end residues are part of each CDR3. Fields, in order: clone size, D gene, J gene, CDR3 length, V gene, CDR3 DNA, CDR3 protein. The D gene is left open where the match is weak. Clone size is stated in some rows and not others, as once, few, many or a class when expanded.

>NA|TRBD1|TRBJ1-4|13|TRBV19
TGTGCCAGCTTACAGGGGCAGAATGAAAAACTGTTTTTT
CASLQGQNEKLFF
>NA|NA|TRBJ1-2|14|TRBV5-4
TGTGCCAGCAGCCCCCAGAGAGGGAACTATGGCTACACCTTC
CASSPQRGNYGYTF
>NA|NA|TRBJ1-6|15|TRBV7-6
TGTGCCAGCAGCTTATGGGAGGCGGGGAATTCACCCCTCCACTTT
CASSLWEAGNSPLHF
>NA|NA|TRBJ2-2|15|TRBV19
TGTGCCAGTAGTATTCTGGGATCGAACACCGGGGAGCTGTTTTTT
CASSILGSNTGELFF
>NA|TRBD1|TRBJ2-7|17|TRBV28
TGTGCCAGCAGTTTAGTCCCCTCCGGGACAGGGGTATACGAGCAGTACTTC
CASSLVPSGTGVYEQYF
>NA|NA|TRBJ1-5|16|TRBV11-2
TGTGCCAGCAGCTTAGATCTCAGGCACATTAATCAGCCCCAGCATTTT
CASSLDLRHINQPQHF
>NA|NA|TRBJ2-7|16|TRBV19
TGTGCCAGTAGTATTTCAGGGCCCTTTTTCTCCTACGAGCAGTACTTC
CASSISGPFFSYEQYF
>NA|TRBD2|TRBJ2-4|13|TRBV2
TGTGCCAGTGCCGCTGGGGGGGAGGACATTCAGTACTTC
CASAAGGEDIQYF
>NA|NA|TRBJ2-7|14|TRBV5-1
TGCGCCAGCAGCTTGGAACTGAGGGGATACGAGCAGTACTTC
CASSLELRGYEQYF
>few|NA|TRBJ1-2|14|TRBV5-8
TGTGCCAGCAGCTCTAAAGGGGTTACCCATGGCTACACCTTC
CASSSKGVTHGYTF
>NA|NA|TRBJ1-6|16|TRBV15
TGTGCCACCAGCAGAGGGTTCGGGGGAAACAGGTCACCCCTCCACTTT
CATSRGFGGNRSPLHF
>NA|NA|TRBJ2-3|14|TRBV5-1
TGCGCCAGCAGCTTACCAGTCCCGGCAGATACGCAGTATTTT
CASSLPVPADTQYF
>once|NA|TRBJ1-2|16|TRBV27
TGTGCCAGCAGTCTATACCCGGTCCTGCGAGGGGGTGGCTACACCTTC
CASSLYPVLRGGGYTF